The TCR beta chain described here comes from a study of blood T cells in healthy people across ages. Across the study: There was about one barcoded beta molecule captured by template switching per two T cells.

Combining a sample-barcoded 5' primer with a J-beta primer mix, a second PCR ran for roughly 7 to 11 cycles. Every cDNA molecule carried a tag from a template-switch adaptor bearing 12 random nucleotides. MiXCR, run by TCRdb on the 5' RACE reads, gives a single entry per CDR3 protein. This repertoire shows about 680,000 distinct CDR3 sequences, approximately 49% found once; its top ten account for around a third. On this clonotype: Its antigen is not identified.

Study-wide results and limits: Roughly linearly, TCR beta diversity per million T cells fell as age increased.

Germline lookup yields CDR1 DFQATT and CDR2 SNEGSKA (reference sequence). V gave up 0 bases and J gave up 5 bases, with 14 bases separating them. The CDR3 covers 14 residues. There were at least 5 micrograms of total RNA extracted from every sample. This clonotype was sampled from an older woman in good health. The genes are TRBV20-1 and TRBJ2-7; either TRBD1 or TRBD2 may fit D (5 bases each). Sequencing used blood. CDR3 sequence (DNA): TGCAGTGCTAGAGACGGGGCAGGAACCGACGAGCAGTACTTC. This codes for CSARDGAGTDEQYF.